This T cell receptor beta chain came from a study of beta chain features in type 1 diabetes (dated by TCRdb to 2017 to 2018). Regarding the complete study: Mean age, gender distribution, total cell number and subset yield did not differ between patients and healthy donors. A total of approximately 100 million sorted cells were examined across all samples, and the number of cells per subset was strongly correlated with RNA yield. In the study, TCRB repertoires of sorted circulating CD4+ T cell subsets from recently diagnosed type 1 diabetes patients were compared with those of matched healthy donors. Regulatory and stem cell-like memory subsets were isolated from only 8 patients and about 8 healthy donors, whereas naive and central memory subsets came from all 28 donors. What the authors observed across the whole study: A moderate but significant shortening of TCRB CDR3 length was observed in type 1 diabetes patients in all four CD4+ subsets. PCR may preferentially amplify shorter templates, but because patient and control samples were amplified and corrected together, any resulting skew would affect both groups equally. The naive, central memory and regulatory TCRB repertoires appeared to resemble one another more closely among patients than among healthy donors. Sequencing cDNA rather than genomic DNA could over-represent highly expressing activated cells, although activation and CD3 levels did not differ between groups. HLA sub-analyses involved small numbers of individuals, so any influence of HLA type on TCRB rearrangement remained unresolved. At VDJ recombination sites, type 1 diabetes patients had fewer insertions and more deleted nucleotides, which implies abnormalities in thymic rearrangement.

Sequences SGHRS (CDR1) and YFSETQ (CDR2) are obtained from the germline V gene. Between the V and J ends, shortened by 1 base and 5 bases respectively, the junction contains 12 bases. Counted from cysteine to phenylalanine, this CDR3 has 14 amino acids. Solely the CDR3 DNA is kept, with 42 bases framed from the first base. This clone was seen a few times. Its antigen is still unknown. No base quality information exists; no much larger clone differs at one position. The High Capacity cDNA Reverse Transcription Kit was used to reverse transcribe all of the isolated RNA, meaning that expressed TCRB transcripts were what got sequenced. Deep immunoSEQ sequencing was applied to naive, central memory and regulatory T cell samples, giving an average of roughly 3.6 million total reads per sample. Sorted cells were lysed in RLT buffer, and RNA was extracted using DNase-treated RNeasy Micro or Mini kits according to cell number. Each cell subset was processed on its own to prevent cross-contamination, while patient and healthy donor samples were processed together. TCRB sequences were amplified from cDNA with the immunoSEQ multiplex PCR, producing 87-bp fragments spanning the CDR3 region. Sequencing of the amplicons was performed on the Illumina HiSeq platform. The original pipeline was this. PCR bias was computationally corrected using synthetic template baselines, reads within Hamming distance 2 were collapsed, and singletons that could not be merged were discarded. By aligning reads against IMGT, V, D and J genes, CDR3 length, and insertions or deletions at six rearrangement sites were assigned. Within each subset, clonotype counts were normalized to sorted cell number, after which true diversity and Gini coefficients were computed with the tcR R package. The overlap coefficient, calculated on TCRB nucleotide sequences, was used to measure repertoire sharing. Out-of-frame TCRB sequences from naive cells were analyzed to stand in for the pre-selection repertoire. TCRdb took over this immuneACCESS table, retaining in-frame rearrangements with V and J assigned. Such tables are incomplete; in checked studies, under half of the missing clones stem from an unresolved V gene, and the remainder is unexplained. V and J calls and clone size are given by that table; D and trimming were obtained from the DNA. This sample holds a few hundred thousand clones; 16% were observed only once. Approximately 0.087% of the sample lies in the top ten.

From each donor, a single peripheral blood sample of roughly 0.11 L on average was drawn into heparinised tubes. Using a panel that included CD45RO, CCR7, CD25, CD127, CD95 and CD27, naive, central memory, regulatory and stem cell-like memory CD4+ T cells were sorted on a BD FACSAria II. All sorted populations exceeded 95% purity. Right away, PBMCs were isolated by Lymphoprep density gradient centrifugation and were stained directly, with no culture step. So that batch effects would be minimized, each experiment stained and sorted samples in pairs, pairing one healthy donor with one patient. The rearranged segments are TRBV5-1 and TRBJ2-5; no D gene is confidently identified. Sequenced: naive CD4+ T cells from blood. The cell subset or site label for this specimen denotes: true naive CD4+ T cells. The sequence was collected from a young man with type 1 diabetes. In nucleotides, the sequence is TGCGCCAGCAGCTTGAGAAGCGACGGGGAGACCCAGTACTTC. It specifies CASSLRSDGETQYF.